This is a list of T cell receptor beta chains from one sample in a study of CD8 T cells in ankylosing spondylitis. TCRdb re-analysed the 5' RACE reads in MiXCR, keeping a single row per CDR3 protein. The sample lists roughly 230,000 distinct CDR3 sequences; 15% to 20% were seen once. Sample: blood, either unsorted or a sorted T cell fraction (not recorded which). Every receptor here comes from a male donor with ankylosing spondylitis or in good health (not recorded which). Both conserved end residues are part of each CDR3. D genes are given only for firm matches. Clone size appears in some rows only: once, few, many, or a class for an expanded clone.

j_call	v_call	clone_size	d_call	cdr3_nt	cdr3_aa
TRBJ2-7	TRBV12-3/TRBV12-4	many	TRBD1	TGTGCCAGCAGTCCGAGACAGGGGCAATACTACGAGCAGTACTTC	CASSPRQGQYYEQYF
TRBJ2-7	TRBV7-2	few	.	TGTGCCAGCAGCTTAGTCGGCAGGCGTCGTCTCGAGCAGTACTTC	CASSLVGRRRLEQYF
TRBJ2-7	TRBV29-1	.	TRBD1	TGCAGCGTTGAGACAGGGGCCACCTACGAGCAGTACTTC	CSVETGATYEQYF
TRBJ2-7	TRBV18	.	.	TGTGCCAGCTCCCGTTTGGGGCAGGATTCGGCGGTTCGTTCATACGAGCAGTACTTC	CASSRLGQDSAVRSYEQYF
TRBJ2-7	TRBV6-2/TRBV6-3	.	.	TGTGCCAGCAGTTACGAGGGATGGCCGGACGAGCAGTACTTC	CASSYEGWPDEQYF
TRBJ2-7	TRBV20-1	.	.	TGCAGTGCTAGAGATACATCCTCCTACGAGCAGTACTTC	CSARDTSSYEQYF
TRBJ2-7	TRBV7-9	few	.	TGTGCCAGCAGCTCCTTCCAGCGGGCGGCCTACGAGCAGTACTTC	CASSSFQRAAYEQYF
TRBJ2-1	TRBV9	.	TRBD2	TGTGCCAGCAGCGAAGGGACTAGCGGGAAAATAGATGAGCAGTTCTTC	CASSEGTSGKIDEQFF
TRBJ2-2	TRBV4-3	.	TRBD1	TGCGCCAGCAGCCAAGCTGGGACAGGGTCGGCGGAGCTGTTTTTT	CASSQAGTGSAELFF
TRBJ2-7	TRBV10-3	.	TRBD2	TGTGCCATCAGTGAGTCCACTAGCGGGGTCGGGCAGTACTTC	CAISESTSGVGQYF
TRBJ2-1	TRBV6-1	.	TRBD2	TGTGCCAGCAGTGTGAGTGGGTGGACTAGCAGATACAATGAGCAGTTCTTC	CASSVSGWTSRYNEQFF
TRBJ2-1	TRBV4-3	few	.	TGCGCCAGCAGCCAAGATGACGCTTCGGTCAATGAGCAGTTCTTC	CASSQDDASVNEQFF
TRBJ2-7	TRBV3-1	.	.	TGTGCCAACAGCCAAGTGGCTGCAGCTAACTACGAGCAGTACTTC	CANSQVAAANYEQYF
TRBJ1-5	TRBV7-9	many	.	TGTGCCAGCAGTCTAGACAGCAGCAATCAGCCCCAGCATTTT	CASSLDSSNQPQHF
TRBJ2-7	TRBV4-1	few	TRBD2	TGCGCCAGCAGCCACGGGACTAGCGCAACCTACGAGCAGTACTTC	CASSHGTSATYEQYF
TRBJ2-1	TRBV6-1	few	TRBD2	TGTGCCAGCAGTCCTGGGACTAGCGGGAGTGATGAGCAGTTCTTC	CASSPGTSGSDEQFF
TRBJ2-7	TRBV7-9	few	.	TGTGCCAGCAGCTTAGCCCCAGGTCACTACGAGCAGTACTTC	CASSLAPGHYEQYF
TRBJ2-6	TRBV9	.	.	TGTGCCAGCAGCCAAACGTACGGGGCCAACGTCCTGACTTTC	CASSQTYGANVLTF
TRBJ2-7	TRBV5-1	.	.	TGCGCCAGCAGCTTGGATTCGGCAGGGGTCTACGAGCAGTACTTC	CASSLDSAGVYEQYF
TRBJ2-7	TRBV2	large	.	TGTGCCAGCAGTGAAGAGGGTCTTCTGACCCACGAGCAGTACTTC	CASSEEGLLTHEQYF
TRBJ2-1	TRBV30	.	TRBD2	TGTGCCTGGAGTGTATTGGGGGAGGGATATGAGCAGTTCTTC	CAWSVLGEGYEQFF
TRBJ2-2	TRBV7-9	many	TRBD1	TGTGCCAGCAGCTTCGGGACAGGGGGCACCGGGGAGCTGTTTTTT	CASSFGTGGTGELFF
TRBJ2-2	TRBV29-1	many	.	TGCAGCGTTGAAGATAAAACTAGTCGGACCGGGGAGCTGTTTTTT	CSVEDKTSRTGELFF
TRBJ2-1	TRBV3-1	.	TRBD2	TGTGCCAGCAGCCAGGGGGCTAGCGGGACCTACAATGAGCAGTTCTTC	CASSQGASGTYNEQFF
TRBJ2-4	TRBV6-5	.	TRBD2	TGTGCCAGCAGTTACTTGACTAGCGGGTCGCTAGCCAAAAACATTCAGTACTTC	CASSYLTSGSLAKNIQYF
TRBJ2-1	TRBV6-5	few	.	TGTGCCAGCAGTTACTCGGCGCAGGGATTTCCTAATGAGCAGTTCTTC	CASSYSAQGFPNEQFF
TRBJ2-1	TRBV5-7	.	.	TGTGCCAGCAGCCGGGACATCCAGAGCTCCTACAATGAGCAGTTCTTC	CASSRDIQSSYNEQFF
TRBJ2-1	TRBV9	.	.	TGTGCCAGCAGCGTAGCTGGTACCGCCTACAATGAGCAGTTCTTC	CASSVAGTAYNEQFF
TRBJ2-3	TRBV27	.	TRBD2	TGTGCCAGCAGCCCGGGGAGCGGGAGGGGTGCAGATACGCAGTATTTT	CASSPGSGRGADTQYF
TRBJ2-1	TRBV4-1	.	TRBD2	TGCGCCAGCAGCCCTCCGAATAGCGGGTATTACAATGAGCAGTTCTTC	CASSPPNSGYYNEQFF
TRBJ2-1	TRBV12-3/TRBV12-4	many	.	TGTGCCAGCAGCCCAGGGGCCTCCTACAATGAGCAGTTCTTC	CASSPGASYNEQFF